These 20 T cell receptor beta chains were sequenced from one sample in a study of blood T cell repertoires in COVID-19. Here immunoSEQ multiplex PCR was the method, and the copy in TCRdb shows in-frame clones only, minus some. The table shows 85,000 to 130,000 clones, with roughly four fifths occurring only once. The sample comprised peripheral blood. The receptors derive from a man in his 60s with acute or convalescent COVID-19.

This rearrangement joins TRBV5-5 to TRBJ2-5, with 9 bases that match TRBD1. From germline, CDR1 is SGHKS and CDR2 YYEKEE (reference sequence). V gave up 0 bases and J gave up 5 bases; unmatched junction bases: 8. This CDR3 has 16 amino acids. Written as DNA, the CDR3 is TGTGCCAGCAGCTTGGCCCCCGGGACAGGGATGGAGACCCAGTACTTC. It translates to CASSLAPGTGMETQYF.

The rearrangement uses TRBV11-2 and TRBJ2-7; no reliable D call. Germline V CDR1 and CDR2: SGHAT, FQNNGV. This CDR3 region has 13 residues. The V and J ends lost 0 bases and 5 bases respectively, with 8 bases between them. CDR3 amino acids: CASSLDLADEQYF. Here the CDR3 DNA reads TGTGCCAGCAGCTTAGATTTGGCCGACGAGCAGTACTTC.

The genes are TRBV25-1 and TRBJ1-6; D unclear. Trimming shortened V by 5 bases and J by 14 bases, and 10 bases separated the two germline ends. The germline CDR1 and CDR2 sequences are MGHDK and SYGVNS. The CDR3 sequence is 11 residues long. The CDR3 spells CASSYGPTLHF. In DNA form, the CDR3 reads TGTGCCAGCAGTTACGGTCCGACCCTCCACTTT. Full variable domain (rest looked up from reference TRBV25-1 and TRBJ1-6): EADIYQTPRYLVIGTGKKITLECSQTMGHDKMYWYQQDPGMELHLIHYSYGVNSTEKGDLSSESTVSRIRTEHFPLTLESARPSHTSQYLCASSYGPTLHFGNGTRLTVT.

The chain has TRBV7-8 and TRBJ1-6; D perhaps matches TRBD1 (6 bases). Per germline, CDR1 SGHVS and CDR2 FQNEAQ. The CDR3 runs 17 residues. Trimming shortened V by 4 bases and J by 10 bases, and 23 bases separated the two germline ends. This CDR3 is CASSWMGQKSTGSPLHF. In DNA, the CDR3 is TGTGCCAGCAGCTGGATGGGACAAAAATCGACCGGCTCACCCCTCCACTTT.

This sequence joins TRBV19 and TRBJ2-5; tentative D call: TRBD2 (6 bases). V dropped 8 bases and J dropped 5 bases, with 15 bases sitting between them. The CDR3 runs 13 residues. Looked up from germline, CDR1 is LNHDA and CDR2 is SQIVND (reference sequence). CDR3 loop: CASGTSGWETQYF. DNA for the CDR3: TGTGCCAGTGGGACTTCCGGGTGGGAGACCCAGTACTTC.

The chain joins TRBV7-2 to TRBJ1-1, with 9 bases aligning to TRBD1. CDR1 is SGHTA and CDR2 is FQGNSA in the germline V gene. The CDR3 runs 15 residues. Germline trimming cut 4 bases from V and 0 bases from J; bases unmatched to any gene: 3. The CDR3 nucleotides are TGTGCCAGCAGCTGGACAGGGGAGGTGAACACTGAAGCTTTCTTT. Protein product: CASSWTGEVNTEAFF.

This clone showed up just a few times. V usage is TRBV29-1 and J usage is TRBJ2-5, with 10 bases lining up with TRBD2. This CDR3 is 16 amino acids long. The germline gives CDR1 SQVTM, CDR2 ANQGSEA. With 3 bases clipped from V and 0 bases from J, the junction kept 7 bases outside the gene matches. The CDR3 DNA is TGCAGCGTTGAGGTAGCGGGAGGCCTGTACCAAGAGACCCAGTACTTC. Its protein is CSVEVAGGLYQETQYF.

There are a few counts of this clone. The chain has TRBV7-3 and TRBJ2-1, with TRBD2 identical over 11 bases. Germline lookup yields CDR1 SGHTA and CDR2 FQGTGA. This CDR3 spans 14 amino acids. The junction had 2 bases not matched to a gene; V was cut back by 5 bases and J by 5 bases. This chain's CDR3 is CASSTGLADNEQFF. CDR3 nucleotides: TGTGCCAGCAGCACGGGACTAGCGGACAATGAGCAGTTCTTC.

The chain combines TRBV30 with TRBJ1-6; D may be TRBD1 (6 bases). CDR1 and CDR2 from the germline V gene are GTSNPN and SVGIG (reference sequence). V lost 8 bases and J lost 7, with 15 bases in between. This CDR3 is 13 amino acids long. The CDR3 reads CARQGTDNSPLHF. The CDR3 nucleotides read TGTGCCAGGCAGGGGACCGACAATTCACCCCTCCACTTT.

Only one count was recorded for this clone. The gene calls are TRBV2 and TRBJ1-2; no clear D. The CDR3 runs 15 residues. Trimming cost V 3 bases and J 4 bases, with 15 bases left between them. CDR1 is SNHLY and CDR2 is FYNNEI in the germline V gene. CDR3 bases: TGTGCCAGCAGTGATCGGCCGGAGGTGGGCTATGGCTACACCTTC. Translation gives CASSDRPEVGYGYTF.

This clone was recorded at least ten times. The chain links TRBV7-9 to TRBJ1-2; possible D gene TRBD1, 6 bases. Germline V gene sequence: CDR1 SEHNR, CDR2 FQNEAQ (reference sequence). CDR3 length: 14 amino acids. V was cut by 4 bases and J by 4 bases, with 13 bases left in between. The CDR3 protein is CASSSSGAAYGYTF. In DNA, the CDR3 is TGTGCCAGCAGCTCCTCAGGGGCCGCCTATGGCTACACCTTC. Full variable domain (outside the CDR3, taken from reference TRBV7-9 and TRBJ1-2): DTGVSQNPRHKITKRGQNVTFRCDPISEHNRLYWYRQTLGQGPEFLTYFQNEAQLEKSRLLSDRFSAERPKGSFSTLEIQRTEQGDSAMYLCASSSSGAAYGYTFGSGTRLTVV.

This chain connects TRBV7-8 to TRBJ1-1, with a possible D match to TRBD1 (5 bases). CDR3 length: 16 amino acids. The germline CDR1 and CDR2 sequences are SGHVS and FQNEAQ. V was shortened by 4 bases and J by 2 bases, with 17 bases between the two germline ends. CDR3 amino acids: CASSSSRRQGNTEAFF. The CDR3 region has the DNA TGTGCCAGCAGCTCCAGTAGGCGGCAGGGTAACACTGAAGCTTTCTTT.

The rearrangement links TRBV5-3 to TRBJ2-7; TRBD1 aligns across 7 bases. TRBV5-3 is assigned to the ORF class and has an uncertain function. The CDR3 sequence is 14 residues long. V lost 3 bases and J lost 5; bases outside the gene matches: 8. CDR3 residues: CARSSGGHRDEQYF. CDR3 bases: TGTGCCAGAAGCTCAGGGGGACACAGGGACGAGCAGTACTTC.

The gene calls are TRBV7-2 and TRBJ2-1; TRBD2 aligns across 7 bases. Trimming cost V 4 bases and J 6 bases; bases outside gene matches: 3. CDR1 and CDR2 from the germline V gene are SGHTA and FQGNSA. The CDR3 length is 13 residues. The CDR3 sequence: CASSWTRFNEQFF. CDR3 sequence (DNA): TGTGCCAGCAGCTGGACTAGGTTCAATGAGCAGTTCTTC.

As regards this clone: Other DNA sequences in this specimen translate into the identical CDR3. The chain links TRBV6-5 to TRBJ1-2; maybe TRBD1 (5 bases). Trimming cost V 2 bases and J 5 bases, with 6 bases left between them. This CDR3 is built from 12 residues. In germline, CDR1 is MNHEY, CDR2 SVGAGI. CDR3 in amino acids: CASSYRGYGYTF. CDR3 coding DNA: TGTGCCAGCAGTTACCGGGGGTATGGCTACACCTTC.

This chain links TRBV2 with TRBJ1-4; TRBD1 is a possible D gene (6 bases). Per germline, CDR1 SNHLY and CDR2 FYNNEI. The V gene lost 0 bases and the J gene lost 6 bases, with 14 bases spanning the gap. CDR3 length equals 16 residues. CDR3 sequence reads: CASSEAGLRGDEKLFF. Here the CDR3 DNA reads TGTGCCAGCAGTGAAGCCGGGCTCAGGGGAGATGAAAAACTGTTTTTT.

The chain is built from TRBV2 and TRBJ1-2; a possible D gene is TRBD1 (5 bases). Germline lookup yields CDR1 SNHLY and CDR2 FYNNEI. This CDR3 spans 15 amino acids. V was trimmed by 6 bases and J by 4 bases, leaving 18 bases between them. CDR3: CASSGTGSLGYGYTF. The CDR3 DNA reads TGTGCCAGCAGCGGGACCGGGAGCCTCGGCTATGGCTACACCTTC.

This rearrangement joins TRBV4-1 to TRBJ2-7; 9 nucleotides match TRBD1. CDR3 length equals 18 residues. V lost 4 bases to trimming and J lost 6 bases; unmatched junction nucleotides: 19. The germline CDR1 and CDR2 sequences are MGHRA and YSYEKL. The CDR3 DNA follows: TGCGCCAGCAGCCCAAAATCCCTCCTCGGGACAGGGTCCGTCGAGCAGTACTTC. It codes for CASSPKSLLGTGSVEQYF.

The genes are TRBV9 and TRBJ1-6; 7 bases map to TRBD1. CDR3 length equals 15 residues. The V segment lost 4 bases and the J segment 3 bases; nucleotides outside the gene matches: 4. The germline CDR1 and CDR2 sequences are SGDLS and YYNGEE. The CDR3 DNA reads TGTGCCAGCAGCTCGCAGGGGGTCTATAATTCACCCCTCCACTTT. Protein product: CASSSQGVYNSPLHF.

The V and J genes are TRBV7-3 and TRBJ2-1; perhaps TRBD2 as D (5 bases). This CDR3 is built from 15 residues. Deletions cut 2 bases from V and 5 bases from J, with 13 bases between. In germline, CDR1 is SGHTA, CDR2 FQGTGA. The CDR3 DNA follows: TGTGCCAGCAGCTTACTAGCACAGCCGGACAATGAGCAGTTCTTC. Encoded protein: CASSLLAQPDNEQFF.